Below are 5 T cell receptor beta chains sequenced from a single sample in a study of T cells in Graves' hyperthyroidism and ophthalmopathy (dated by TCRdb to between 2019 and 2020). Library construction relied on multiplex PCR. The sequencer was an Illumina HiSeq 2000. Amplification of TCR beta CDR3 regions was carried out from RNA transcripts. A first-round RT-PCR of the TCR CDR3 used the HTBI primer set with the Qiagen OneStep RT-PCR kit. TCRdb reworked the public reads: Q25 trimming with fastp, MiXCR clone assembly, productive beta chains retained. Rows with a matching CDR3 protein are joined into one entry that keeps the most common DNA and genes. This sample holds around 520,000 distinct CDR3 sequences; 11% to 15% were observed only once. The ten largest clonotypes hold over 11% of the sample. Material: blood. The receptors stem from a woman in her 40s with Graves' hyperthyroidism.

In its sample, this clonotype was seen many times. The chain links TRBV6-5 to TRBJ2-7; no clear D. Per germline, CDR1 MNHEY and CDR2 SVGAGI. The CDR3 extends over 16 amino acids. The ends were cut back, 4 bases at V and 0 bases at J, with 16 bases in the middle. The CDR3 DNA sequence: TGTGCCAGCAGTTCTACGGTAACCGTAAGCTCCTACGAGCAGTACTTC. Translation gives CASSSTVTVSSYEQYF.

Note on this clonotype: One end of the junction fails to match germline, which may point to a read error. The J gene is TRBJ2-5, the V gene TRBV9; 11 bases are shared with TRBD2. The germline CDR1 and CDR2 sequences are SGDLS and YYNGEE. CDR3 length: 15 amino acids. CDR3 nucleotides: TGTGCCAGCGGCGTAGAACTAGCGGGAGTGGAGACCCAGTACTTC. This encodes CASGVELAGVETQYF.

In its sample, this clonotype was seen once. Lacking the conserved final phenylalanine or tryptophan, this CDR3 likely reflects a read error. The rearrangement uses TRBV5-1 and TRBJ2-6, with TRBD1 as a possible D gene (6 bases). Germline V gene lookup returns CDR1 SGHRS and CDR2 YFSETQ. CDR3 length: 15 amino acids. Trimming shortened V by 0 bases and J by 2 bases, and 6 bases separated the two germline ends. DNA of the CDR3: TGCGCCAGCAGCTTGGGGGGGCCTGGGGCCAACGTCCTGACTTTA. Protein product: CASSLGGPGANVLTL.

Many counts were recorded for this clonotype. The rearrangement joins TRBV3-1 to TRBJ2-2; D is uncertain. V shed 1 base and J shed 1 base, with 7 bases lying between them. CDR1 and CDR2 from the germline V gene are LGHDT and YNNKEL (reference sequence). The CDR3 is 15 residues long. Here the CDR3 reads CASSQVRVNTGELFF. For the CDR3, the DNA is TGTGCCAGCAGCCAAGTCCGAGTGAACACCGGGGAGCTGTTTTTT.

The CDR3 DNA is TGTGCCAGCAGCTTCACTAGCGGGGACGCACCCTACGAGCAGTACTTC. Translating gives CASSFTSGDAPYEQYF. V and J are TRBV11-2 and TRBJ2-7; 10 nucleotides match TRBD2. Per the germline V gene, CDR1 is SGHAT and CDR2 is FQNNGV. The CDR3 totals 16 residues. V was pared by 3 bases and J by 2 bases, with 7 bases of the junction left unmatched.